The rows below give T cell receptor beta chains drawn from one sample of a study of cytomegalovirus exposure and HLA in healthy donors. The data were produced by immunoSEQ multiplex PCR, yet TCRdb's version contains in-frame clones alone and is incomplete. Here the sample spans some 130,000 clones, 80% being singletons. The sample consisted of PBMCs. These receptors came from a man younger than 40 in good health and CMV-seronegative. The CDR3 runs from the conserved cysteine through the conserved F or W. D genes are given only for firm matches. Clone size is shown for a subset of rows, as once, few, many or a class of expanded clone.

j_gene,d_gene,v_gene,abundance,CDR3aa,CDR3nt
TRBJ2-3,.,TRBV10-3,.,CAISDRSGASTDTQYF,TGTGCCATCAGTGACCGGAGCGGAGCCAGCACAGATACGCAGTATTTT
TRBJ1-1,TRBD1,TRBV9,.,CASSVALQGAPDTEAFF,TGTGCCAGCAGCGTAGCTCTGCAGGGGGCGCCGGACACTGAAGCTTTCTTT
TRBJ2-2,.,TRBV27,.,CASTSFITGVVGELFF,TGTGCCAGCACCTCCTTTATAACGGGAGTCGTCGGGGAGCTGTTTTTT
TRBJ1-5,.,TRBV15,.,CATSRERVSQPQHF,TGTGCCACCAGCAGAGAGAGGGTCAGTCAGCCCCAGCATTTT
TRBJ2-2,.,TRBV5-1,.,CASSFSGSGTGELFF,TGCGCCAGCAGCTTTAGCGGAAGCGGGACCGGGGAGCTGTTTTTT
TRBJ1-1,.,TRBV19,.,CASKAWGRGTEAFF,TGTGCCAGTAAGGCTTGGGGGCGGGGGACTGAAGCTTTCTTT
TRBJ2-3,TRBD2,TRBV5-4,.,CASSFAGGPIDTQYF,TGTGCCAGCAGCTTCGCGGGAGGGCCTATAGATACGCAGTATTTT
TRBJ1-1,TRBD1,TRBV9,few,CASSVVEGAAFF,TGTGCCAGCAGCGTAGTGGAGGGGGCGGCTTTCTTT
TRBJ1-2,TRBD1,TRBV7-9,once,CASTPTGWDYGYTF,TGTGCCAGCACCCCGACAGGGTGGGACTATGGCTACACCTTC
TRBJ1-3,.,TRBV5-6,.,CASSFTSTGSGNTIYF,TGTGCCAGCAGCTTCACATCTACGGGCTCTGGAAACACCATATATTTT
TRBJ1-1,.,TRBV19,few,CASSPSVRVHTEAFF,TGTGCCAGTAGTCCTAGTGTCAGGGTCCACACTGAAGCTTTCTTT
TRBJ1-3,TRBD1,TRBV27,once,CASKGADGNTIYF,TGTGCCAGCAAGGGGGCTGATGGAAACACCATATATTTT
TRBJ2-3,.,TRBV11-3,.,CASSWRDTDTQYF,TGTGCCAGCAGCTGGCGGGACACAGATACGCAGTATTTT
TRBJ1-2,.,TRBV4-1,.,CASSQGKDYGYTF,TGCGCCAGCAGCCAGGGCAAGGACTATGGCTACACCTTC
TRBJ2-3,TRBD2,TRBV5-1,.,CASSLAGGPDTQYF,TGCGCCAGCAGCTTGGCGGGAGGGCCAGATACGCAGTATTTT
TRBJ1-5,.,TRBV18,once,CASSPRGRPQHF,TGTGCCAGCTCACCAAGGGGAAGGCCCCAGCATTTT
TRBJ1-1,TRBD1,TRBV19,.,CASRRQGRNTEAFF,TGTGCCAGTAGAAGACAGGGGCGGAACACTGAAGCTTTCTTT
TRBJ2-7,TRBD2,TRBV30,.,CAWSYGLAGVGQYF,TGTGCCTGGAGTTATGGACTAGCGGGAGTTGGGCAGTACTTC
TRBJ2-7,TRBD1,TRBV6-5,.,CASSSGTGYNEQYF,TGTGCCAGCAGTTCCGGGACAGGGTATAACGAGCAGTACTTC
TRBJ2-7,TRBD2,TRBV18,.,CASSPLTGGPYEQYF,TGTGCCAGCTCACCATTAACGGGAGGGCCTTACGAGCAGTACTTC
TRBJ1-1,.,TRBV5-1,.,CASSLGLGADTEAFF,TGCGCCAGCAGCTTGGGGTTGGGGGCAGATACTGAAGCTTTCTTT
TRBJ1-1,.,TRBV28,.,CASSSPRGLNTEAFF,TGTGCCAGCAGTTCTCCTCGGGGTCTCAACACTGAAGCTTTCTTT
TRBJ1-2,.,TRBV6-5,.,CASSYSVAVANYGYTF,TGTGCCAGCAGTTACTCTGTCGCAGTTGCTAACTATGGCTACACCTTC
TRBJ2-2,TRBD2,TRBV5-1,.,CASSSGTSMGELFF,TGCGCCAGCAGCTCCGGGACTAGCATGGGGGAGCTGTTTTTT
TRBJ1-1,.,TRBV2,.,CASSEIGIRTGQNTEAFF,TGTGCCAGCAGTGAGATTGGGATCCGAACAGGCCAGAACACTGAAGCTTTCTTT
TRBJ2-1,.,TRBV6-5,few,CASSWRAGEQFF,TGTGCCAGCAGTTGGAGGGCCGGTGAGCAGTTCTTC
TRBJ2-7,.,TRBV7-9,.,CASSFDGNSYEQYF,TGTGCCAGCAGCTTTGACGGGAACTCCTACGAGCAGTACTTC
TRBJ1-6,.,TRBV28,.,CASTEGYSPLHF,TGTGCCAGCACGGAGGGGTATTCACCCCTCCACTTT